Following are 13 T cell receptor beta chains from one sample sequenced in a study of shared T cell receptors in the human thymus. The repertoire was sequenced with immunoSEQ multiplex PCR; TCRdb's copy has only in-frame clones and lacks some. Of 500,000 to 850,000 clones listed, around 87% are singletons. These data also formed part of another study, on human thymus T cells.

Specimen: thymocytes. The source of these receptors is a boy under two years old with a congenital heart defect.

The CDR3 DNA follows: TGTGCCAGCAGCTCCCGTACAGGGCGTTCACCCCTCCACTTT. Translating it yields CASSSRTGRSPLHF. This rearrangement joins TRBV5-6 to TRBJ1-6, with a tentative D call TRBD1 (6 bases). V was pared by 3 bases and J by 9 bases, with 13 bases between. This CDR3 spans 14 amino acids. Germline loops: CDR1 SGHDT, CDR2 YYEEEE.

This sequence joins TRBV28 and TRBJ1-6; the D gene is possibly TRBD1 (6 bases). The V and J ends lost 10 bases and 10 bases respectively, with 23 bases between them. The CDR3 contains 15 residues. Germline V gene lookup returns CDR1 MDHEN and CDR2 SYDVKM. CDR3 loop: CATYQRDTLRSPLHF. In DNA form, the CDR3 reads TGTGCCACTTATCAAAGGGACACCCTGCGGTCACCCCTCCACTTT.

The V and J genes are TRBV4-3 and TRBJ2-1, with D perhaps TRBD1 (6 bases). Trimming cost V 0 bases and J 3 bases, with 18 bases left between them. The CDR3 is 18 amino acids. CDR1 and CDR2 (germline): LGHNA, YSLEER. CDR3: CASSQDEAVAGDYNEQFF. CDR3 nucleotide sequence: TGCGCCAGCAGCCAAGATGAGGCAGTAGCAGGGGACTACAATGAGCAGTTCTTC.

This chain joins TRBV28 and TRBJ2-5, with D possibly matching TRBD1 (5 bases). The CDR3 is 16 residues long. V was clipped by 4 bases and J by 3 bases, with 18 bases between them. Germline-derived CDR1 and CDR2 are MDHEN and SYDVKM. The CDR3 loop reads CASSSTPQGREETQYF. The CDR3, as DNA: TGTGCCAGCAGTTCGACACCTCAGGGCAGGGAAGAGACCCAGTACTTC. Variable domain in full (rest from reference TRBV28 and TRBJ2-5): DVKVTQSSRYLVKRTGEKVFLECVQDMDHENMFWYRQDPGLGLRLIYFSYDVKMKEKGDIPEGYSVSREKKERFSLILESASTNQTSMYLCASSSTPQGREETQYFGPGTRLLVL.

V gene TRBV12-5 combines with J gene TRBJ2-1; perhaps TRBD1 as D (7 bases). Trimming shortened V by 2 bases and J by 6 bases, and 17 bases separated the two germline ends. The CDR3 consists of 16 residues. From germline, CDR1 is LGHNT and CDR2 FRNRAP. Here the CDR3 reads CASGLSKGQGGNEQFF. CDR3 coding DNA: TGTGCTAGTGGTTTGTCTAAGGGGCAGGGGGGCAATGAGCAGTTCTTC.

The chain has TRBV7-9 and TRBJ2-1; D may be TRBD1 (5 bases). V was trimmed by 3 bases and J by 12 bases, leaving 18 bases between them. This CDR3 comprises 14 residues. The germline V gene has CDR1 SEHNR and CDR2 FQNEAQ (reference sequence). CDR3 nucleotide sequence: TGTGCCAGCAGCTTGCCTGGGGCTACGGATAGGCAGTTCTTC. Translating it yields CASSLPGATDRQFF.

This sequence joins TRBV6-5 and TRBJ2-5, with a possible D match to TRBD2 (5 bases). The DNA end lines up better with TRBJ2-7; the J call may be wrong. The germline CDR1 and CDR2 sequences are MNHEY and SVGAGI. This CDR3 is built from 14 residues. Here the CDR3 reads CASSRFGRAYEQYF. DNA for the CDR3: TGTGCCAGCAGCAGGTTTGGGAGAGCCTACGAGCAGTACTTC.

This chain joins TRBV6-4 and TRBJ2-7, with 12 nucleotides matching TRBD2. The germline gives CDR1 MRHNA, CDR2 SNTAGT. CDR3 length: 18 amino acids. V was pared by 2 bases and J by 2 bases, with 10 bases of the junction left unmatched. The CDR3 loop reads CASSDPRTSGNLPYEQYF. Written as DNA, the CDR3 is TGTGCCAGCAGTGACCCCCGGACTAGCGGGAATTTACCCTACGAGCAGTACTTC.

In this sample, this clone turned up once. The chain has TRBV4-3 and TRBJ2-5; 10 bases align to TRBD2. In germline, CDR1 is LGHNA, CDR2 YSLEER. V shed 0 bases, J shed 8 bases, and the junction held 18 bases outside the gene matches. The CDR3 runs to 19 residues. The DNA of the CDR3 is TGCGCCAGCAGCCAAGATTTGGGGAGCGGGGGGGACGGTCGGCGCACCCAGTACTTC. This translates into CASSQDLGSGGDGRRTQYF.

This clone was detected a few times. This rearrangement joins TRBV6-5 to TRBJ2-1, with 8 bases aligning to TRBD2. The CDR3 runs to 14 residues. V lost 6 bases to trimming and J lost 4 bases; unmatched junction nucleotides: 5. Germline V gene lookup returns CDR1 MNHEY and CDR2 SVGAGI. The CDR3 loop reads CASRGTREYNEQFF. As DNA, the CDR3 is TGTGCCAGCAGGGGGACTAGGGAATACAATGAGCAGTTCTTC.

This clone was seen once. V and J are TRBV9 and TRBJ2-5; no definite D call. The J call may not be correct, given that the DNA end is closer to TRBJ2-7. In germline, CDR1 is SGDLS, CDR2 YYNGEE. The length of the CDR3 is 14 residues. This CDR3 reads CASSVEVGSYEQYF. CDR3 DNA: TGTGCCAGCAGCGTAGAAGTGGGCTCCTACGAGCAGTACTTC.

DNA of the CDR3: TGTGCCAGCAGCCCGGGACTAGCGGCTCAAGAGACCCAGTACTTC. Translating gives CASSPGLAAQETQYF. The chain carries TRBV5-5 and TRBJ2-5; 11 bases are a match to TRBD2. The CDR3 sequence is 15 residues long. Germline V gives CDR1 SGHKS, CDR2 YYEKEE (reference sequence). The junction had 4 bases not matched to a gene; V was cut back by 4 bases and J by 2 bases.

The chain is built from TRBV27 and TRBJ2-7; TRBD2 matches at 9 bases. The CDR3 has 17 residues. Germline V gives CDR1 MNHEY, CDR2 SMNVEV (reference sequence). Trimming at V came to 2 bases and at J to 4 bases, leaving 12 bases not matched to a gene. The CDR3 nucleotides are TGTGCCAGCAGTTTAGTTGTAGGCGGGAGGGCCGATTACGAGCAGTACTTC. It specifies CASSLVVGGRADYEQYF.